This is a list of T cell receptor beta chains from one sample in a study of beta chain features in type 1 diabetes. TCRdb's table, derived via immunoSEQ multiplex PCR, lists solely in-frame clones and lacks some. The repertoire holds hundreds of thousands of clones, approximately 15% seen once, with around 0.035% in the top ten. The sequenced sample consisted of naive CD4+ T cells from blood. Receptor source: a man aged 25-40 years in good health. Both conserved end residues are part of each CDR3. A D gene is named only where the DNA matches it firmly. The size entry is marked missing in some rows and otherwise reads once, few, many or a size class.

j_call | clone_size | v_call | d_call | cdr3_nt | cdr3_aa
TRBJ2-3 | - | TRBV15 | - | TGTGCCACCAGGGGGATCGCCGTGACAGATACGCAGTATTTT | CATRGIAVTDTQYF
TRBJ1-2 | few | TRBV29-1 | TRBD1 | TGCACCGGGACAGGGGAGGGTGGCTACACCTTC | CTGTGEGGYTF
TRBJ2-1 | - | TRBV6-5 | - | TGTGCCAGTAGAAGTGTGACTAACTTCTACAATGAGCAGTTCTTC | CASRSVTNFYNEQFF
TRBJ2-4 | few | TRBV15 | - | TGTGCCACCAGCAGAGATACTATAAGGGCCAAAAACATTCAGTACTTC | CATSRDTIRAKNIQYF
TRBJ2-1 | - | TRBV6-1 | - | TGTGCCAGCAGTGAGACAGGCAATGAGCAGTTCTTC | CASSETGNEQFF
TRBJ2-1 | - | TRBV18 | TRBD2 | TGTGCCAGCTCACCACCTAGCGGGTACAATGAGCAGTTCTTC | CASSPPSGYNEQFF
TRBJ2-2 | few | TRBV9 | TRBD2 | TGTGCCAGCAGCGGATATAGCGGGGCGACGAACACCGGGGAGCTGTTTTTT | CASSGYSGATNTGELFF
TRBJ2-3 | few | TRBV9 | - | TGTGCCAGCAGCGTATCCCCACTCGTAGATACGCAGTATTTT | CASSVSPLVDTQYF
TRBJ2-3 | few | TRBV7-9 | - | TGTGCCAGCAGCTCGGGTATGGATACGCAGTATTTT | CASSSGMDTQYF
TRBJ2-1 | - | TRBV7-3 | - | TGTGCCAGCAGCTCCTCGGGACTCCTAAGGGATGAGCAGTTCTTC | CASSSSGLLRDEQFF